The 16 T cell receptor beta chains below all came from one sample that was sequenced in a study of CD8 T cells in ankylosing spondylitis. Each CDR3 protein gets one entry after TCRdb re-called the 5' RACE reads with MiXCR. Of 200,000 to 250,000 distinct CDR3 sequences in the sample, about 18% were seen once. Study outcomes and limitations: Eight or nine highly homologous variants formed a TCR beta motif that appeared characteristic of ankylosing spondylitis blood.

Their antigen targets remain unknown. Sequenced input: blood, either unsorted or a sorted T cell fraction (not recorded which). These receptors all stem from a male donor with ankylosing spondylitis.

Comments on this clonotype: The junction shows a germline mismatch at one end, possibly a read error. The V and J genes are TRBV27 and TRBJ2-7; TRBD2 aligns across 9 bases. The CDR3 length is 14 residues. CDR1 is MNHEY, CDR2 SMNVEV, per germline (reference sequence). CDR3 nucleotide sequence: TGTGCCGGCAGGCTTAGCGGGAGTGGTCACGAGCAGTACTTC. As protein: CAGRLSGSGHEQYF.

The chain employs TRBV12-3 or TRBV12-4 and TRBJ2-1, with 12 bases lining up with TRBD2. The length of the CDR3 is 19 residues. Unmatched junction bases numbered 10, after V lost 4 bases and J lost 0 bases. The CDR3 bases are TGTGCCAGCAGTTCCTCATCCGGGACTAGCGGGTCCTCCTACAATGAGCAGTTCTTC. Residues: CASSSSSGTSGSSYNEQFF.

The genes are TRBV30 and TRBJ2-7; no definite D call. CDR3 length equals 13 residues. V lost 3 bases and J lost 6, with 15 bases in between. Germline V gene lookup returns CDR1 GTSNPN and CDR2 SVGIG (reference sequence). In DNA, the CDR3 is TGTGCCTGGAGGCTGGACGCTACGGGCGAGCAGTACTTC. Residues: CAWRLDATGEQYF.

This clonotype has just a few counts. The rearrangement joins TRBV4-1 to TRBJ1-2; 8 bases map to TRBD1. The CDR3 spans 16 residues. CDR1 is MGHRA, CDR2 YSYEKL, per germline. The ends lost 0 bases at V and 5 bases at J; junction bases unmatched: 8. DNA of the CDR3: TGCGCCAGCAGCCAAGAATGGACAGGGTTAGGGTATGGCTACACCTTC. Translated: CASSQEWTGLGYGYTF.

The V and J genes are TRBV19 and TRBJ2-5; D ambiguous. This CDR3 is built from 12 residues. Trimming stripped 5 bases from V and 5 bases from J, with 9 bases between. Germline V gives CDR1 LNHDA, CDR2 SQIVND (reference sequence). Here the CDR3 reads CASSRPLETQYF. CDR3 bases: TGTGCCAGTAGTCGTCCGTTGGAGACCCAGTACTTC.

The chain has TRBV5-6 and TRBJ1-2; no reliable D call. V shed 3 bases and J shed 3 bases, with 9 bases lying between them. In germline, CDR1 is SGHDT, CDR2 YYEEEE. This CDR3 is built from 13 residues. The CDR3 sequence is CASSSGGYYGYTF. Written as DNA, the CDR3 is TGTGCCAGCAGCTCTGGCGGTTACTATGGCTACACCTTC.

The rearrangement uses TRBV6-2 or TRBV6-3 and TRBJ2-5; TRBD1 agrees at 8 bases. The CDR3 spans 16 residues. Per germline, CDR1 MNHEY and CDR2 SVGEGT. Losses at the gene ends were 6 bases for V and 0 bases for J; bases not matched to a gene: 9. The CDR3 reads CASRETGARYQETQYF. The CDR3 coding sequence is TGTGCCAGCAGGGAGACAGGGGCCAGGTACCAAGAGACCCAGTACTTC.

V is TRBV12-3 or TRBV12-4 and J is TRBJ1-2, with TRBD1 as a possible D gene (6 bases). CDR3 length: 15 amino acids. Trimming shortened V by 5 bases and J by 6 bases, and 19 bases separated the two germline ends. CDR3 bases: TGTGCCAGCAGTCCGGTCGGGGGGCTTGGGGATGGCTACACCTTC. This sequence encodes CASSPVGGLGDGYTF.

This clonotype came up a few times. The chain recombines TRBV6-1 with TRBJ1-1; D is ambiguous. Germline V CDR1 and CDR2: MNHNS, SASEGT. The CDR3 runs 13 residues. V lost 7 bases and J lost 6, with 15 bases in between. DNA of the CDR3: TGTGCCAGCACCTTACAATGGGGTGCTGAAGCTTTCTTT. It yields the protein CASTLQWGAEAFF.

The chain uses TRBV20-1 and TRBJ2-1; D ambiguous. The ends were cut back, 0 bases at V and 0 bases at J, with 9 bases in the middle. CDR3 size: 15 residues. The V gene's germline CDR1 is DFQATT and CDR2 SNEGSKA (reference sequence). This chain's CDR3 is CSAREDMSSYNEQFF. The CDR3 DNA sequence: TGCAGTGCTAGAGAGGATATGAGCTCCTACAATGAGCAGTTCTTC.

The V and J genes are TRBV7-2 and TRBJ2-1; 7 nucleotides align to TRBD2. V was pared by 10 bases and J by 0 bases, with 3 bases of the junction left unmatched. The CDR3 covers 13 residues. Germline lookup yields CDR1 SGHTA and CDR2 FQGNSA. CDR3 in amino acids: CATGRPSYNEQFF. CDR3 sequence (DNA): TGTGCCACCGGGAGGCCCTCCTACAATGAGCAGTTCTTC.

V and J are TRBV7-9 and TRBJ1-5, with 9 bases that match TRBD1. Germline-derived CDR1 and CDR2 are SEHNR and FQNEAQ (reference sequence). Trimming removed 1 base from V and 4 bases from J; junction bases left unmatched: 5. The CDR3 loop spans 16 amino acids. CDR3 protein: CASSLVTGGKNQPQHF. The DNA for the CDR3 is TGTGCCAGCAGCTTAGTGACAGGGGGTAAAAATCAGCCCCAGCATTTT.

The rearrangement uses TRBV25-1 and TRBJ2-1, with 11 bases that match TRBD2. The CDR3 runs to 14 residues. Looked up from germline, CDR1 is MGHDK and CDR2 is SYGVNS. Trimming took 4 bases from V and 5 from J; bases not matched to a gene: 1. The CDR3: CASSASGRNNEQFF. The CDR3 nucleotides are TGTGCCAGCAGTGCTAGCGGGAGGAACAATGAGCAGTTCTTC.

This clonotype was recorded a few times. This chain joins TRBV30 and TRBJ1-2; no reliable D call. This CDR3 has 10 amino acids. Trimming shortened V by 6 bases and J by 5 bases, and 7 bases separated the two germline ends. Germline CDR1 and CDR2: GTSNPN and SVGIG (reference sequence). For the CDR3, the DNA is TGTGCCTGCGGAGTGTATGGCTACACCTTC. It is translated as CACGVYGYTF. The variable domain in full, completed from reference TRBV30 and TRBJ1-2, reads SQTIHQWPATLVQPVGSPLSLECTVEGTSNPNLYWYRQAAGRGLQLLFYSVGIGQISSEVPQNLSASRPQDRQFILSSKKLLLSDSGFYLCACGVYGYTFGSGTRLTVV.

This clonotype was detected a few times. The chain uses TRBV6-5 and TRBJ2-1; 9 bases agree with TRBD1. V dropped 2 bases and J dropped 8; count of bases not matched to a gene: 13. The length of the CDR3 is 17 residues. Per the germline V gene, CDR1 is MNHEY and CDR2 is SVGAGI. CDR3 sequence reads: CASSYRDRDPQGYEQFF. The DNA of the CDR3 is TGTGCCAGCAGTTACCGGGACAGGGATCCCCAAGGGTATGAGCAGTTCTTC.

This clonotype was seen many times. The CDR3 is CASSLDPSGRFSYEQYF. DNA of the CDR3: TGCGCCAGCAGCTTGGACCCTAGCGGGAGGTTCTCCTACGAGCAGTACTTC. The chain is built from TRBV5-1 and TRBJ2-7; TRBD2 agrees at 11 bases. The CDR3 is 17 residues long. Germline values: CDR1 SGHRS, CDR2 YFSETQ. Losses at the gene ends were 0 bases for V and 0 bases for J; bases not matched to a gene: 5.